Listed here are 31 T cell receptor beta chains from one sample, sequenced in a study of PD-L1 blockade in urothelial cancer. Sample time point: pretreatment peripheral blood. Assay: immunoSEQ multiplex PCR; the TCRdb copy retains only in-frame clones and omits some. The table includes about 130,000 clones, about four fifths detected once. The source was PBMCs, collected around atezolizumab (anti-PD-L1) treatment. Receptors originate from a man aged 50 or older with urothelial cancer.

The chain employs TRBV5-1 and TRBJ1-4; a possible D gene is TRBD1 (6 bases). V dropped 2 bases and J dropped 7 bases, with 9 bases sitting between them. This CDR3 has 13 residues. CDR1 and CDR2 (germline): SGHRS, YFSETQ. DNA for the CDR3: TGCGCCAGCAGCTTACAGGGCGGTGAAAAACTGTTTTTT. Its protein product is CASSLQGGEKLFF. The entire variable domain, with the rest obtained from reference TRBV5-1 and TRBJ1-4, is as follows: KAGVTQTPRYLIKTRGQQVTLSCSPISGHRSVSWYQQTPGQGLQFLFEYFSETQRNKGNFPGRFSGRQFSNSRSEMNVSTLELGDSALYLCASSLQGGEKLFFGSGTQLSVL.

This clone was found once. CDR3 amino acids: CASSLDGQANNEQFF. CDR3 DNA: TGTGCCAGCAGCCTGGATGGACAGGCCAACAATGAGCAGTTCTTC. This rearrangement joins TRBV9 to TRBJ2-1, with TRBD1 matching 7 bases. J gave up 5 bases and V 4 bases, and 9 bases lay outside the gene matches. From germline, CDR1 is SGDLS and CDR2 YYNGEE. CDR3 length: 15 residues.

This sequence joins TRBV18 and TRBJ2-2; tentatively, D is TRBD2 (5 bases). V was shortened by 4 bases and J by 1 base, with 10 bases between the two germline ends. This CDR3 spans 15 amino acids. Germline CDR1 reads KGHSH; CDR2 reads LQKENI. This CDR3 reads CASSRLAGNTGELFF. As DNA, the CDR3 is TGTGCCAGCTCACGGCTAGCAGGGAACACCGGGGAGCTGTTTTTT.

The rearrangement uses TRBV28 and TRBJ1-1; the D is unclear. CDR1 is MDHEN, CDR2 SYDVKM, per germline. CDR3 length equals 14 residues. Between the trimmed V and J ends, which lost 3 bases and 1 base, there was a span of 9 bases. Written as DNA, the CDR3 is TGTGCCAGCAGTTTCCGACATAAGAACACTGAAGCTTTCTTT. Translated: CASSFRHKNTEAFF. The full variable domain, in which reference TRBV28 and TRBJ1-1 provide the parts outside the CDR3, is DVKVTQSSRYLVKRTGEKVFLECVQDMDHENMFWYRQDPGLGLRLIYFSYDVKMKEKGDIPEGYSVSREKKERFSLILESASTNQTSMYLCASSFRHKNTEAFFGQGTRLTVV.

V is TRBV27 and J is TRBJ2-2, with 13 bases matching TRBD2. The CDR3 length is 16 residues. CDR1 and CDR2 (germline): MNHEY, SMNVEV (reference sequence). With 4 bases clipped from V and 7 bases from J, the junction kept 6 bases outside the gene matches. CDR3 in amino acids: CASSWTSGRGGGELFF. In DNA, the CDR3 is TGTGCCAGCAGTTGGACTAGCGGGAGAGGAGGCGGGGAGCTGTTTTTT.

The rearrangement uses TRBV30 and TRBJ1-4; D is uncertain. V dropped 3 bases and J dropped 8 bases, with 13 bases sitting between them. Germline V gene lookup returns CDR1 GTSNPN and CDR2 SVGIG (reference sequence). CDR3 length: 13 residues. The CDR3 reads CAWSNKGGEKLFF. CDR3 nucleotide sequence: TGTGCCTGGAGCAATAAGGGAGGGGAAAAACTGTTTTTT.

Here the CDR3 reads CASSLELGGAADTQYF. The CDR3 DNA reads TGCGCCAGCAGCTTGGAATTGGGGGGGGCCGCAGATACGCAGTATTTT. The rearrangement links TRBV5-1 to TRBJ2-3, with D possibly being TRBD2 (7 bases). The CDR3 has 16 amino acids. Germline CDR1 SGHRS, CDR2 YFSETQ. Trimming removed 0 bases from V and 4 bases from J, with 15 bases in between.

The chain links TRBV6-6 to TRBJ2-1; D is ambiguous. The germline V and J ends were trimmed by 6 bases and 5 bases, with 5 bases remaining between them. Germline CDR1 and CDR2: MNHNY and SVGAGI (reference sequence). The CDR3 runs 11 residues. The CDR3 region has the DNA TGTGCCAGCAGGCGAAACAATGAGCAGTTCTTC. Its protein is CASRRNNEQFF.

The gene calls are TRBV28 and TRBJ1-6, with a possible D match to TRBD1 (6 bases). The ends were cut back, 6 bases at V and 0 bases at J, with 9 bases in the middle. The CDR3 has 15 residues. Germline loops: CDR1 MDHEN, CDR2 SYDVKM. Here the CDR3 DNA reads TGTGCCAGCAGCCGGGACAACTCCTATAATTCACCCCTCCACTTT. It specifies CASSRDNSYNSPLHF.

The rearrangement uses TRBV6-1 and TRBJ2-1; a possible D gene is TRBD2 (5 bases). Per the germline V gene, CDR1 is MNHNS and CDR2 is SASEGT. Trimming left V 5 bases short and J 5 bases short, with 16 bases between. The CDR3 runs 15 residues. The CDR3 region has the DNA TGTGCCAGCAGTCCGGGCTGGACTCCCAACAATGAGCAGTTCTTC. Amino acids: CASSPGWTPNNEQFF.

The rearrangement links TRBV5-1 to TRBJ2-2, with D unresolved. Per the germline V gene, CDR1 is SGHRS and CDR2 is YFSETQ. Trimming shortened V by 7 bases and J by 1 base, and 2 bases separated the two germline ends. The CDR3 length is 11 residues. The DNA of the CDR3 is TGCGCCAGCCAGAACACCGGGGAGCTGTTTTTT. This encodes CASQNTGELFF.

V gene TRBV28 combines with J gene TRBJ2-7, with 11 bases aligning to TRBD2. The CDR3 is made up of 15 amino acids. Germline-derived CDR1 and CDR2 are MDHEN and SYDVKM. The ends lost 2 bases at V and 6 bases at J; junction bases unmatched: 6. The CDR3 sequence: CASSLVAGGPLEQYF. In DNA, the CDR3 is TGTGCCAGCAGTTTAGTAGCGGGAGGGCCCCTCGAGCAGTACTTC.

The genes are TRBV28 and TRBJ1-5; no reliable D call. This CDR3 has 15 residues. Looked up from germline, CDR1 is MDHEN and CDR2 is SYDVKM. The V gene lost 7 bases and the J gene lost 1 base, with 14 bases spanning the gap. The CDR3 here is CASTLTRVSNQPQHF. The DNA for the CDR3 is TGTGCCAGCACCCTGACCCGGGTAAGCAATCAGCCCCAGCATTTT.

The chain links TRBV18 to TRBJ1-4, with 8 bases aligning to TRBD1. The CDR3 covers 14 residues. After removal of 3 bases from V and 5 bases from J, the junction contained 2 bases not matched to a gene. Germline lookup yields CDR1 KGHSH and CDR2 LQKENI. CDR3 residues: CASSPGTGNEKLFF. Here the CDR3 DNA reads TGTGCCAGCTCACCGGGGACAGGAAATGAAAAACTGTTTTTT.

CDR3 residues: CASRGQGPYEQYF. The CDR3 bases are TGTGCCAGCAGAGGACAGGGCCCATACGAGCAGTACTTC. The V call is TRBV28, the J call TRBJ2-7; 8 nucleotides match TRBD1. The germline V gene has CDR1 MDHEN and CDR2 SYDVKM. There are 13 residues in the CDR3. V lost 6 bases and J lost 4; bases outside the gene matches: 5.

In this sample, this clone turned up once. The chain combines TRBV18 with TRBJ2-7, with TRBD1 matching 7 bases. The CDR3 spans 15 residues. Germline V CDR1 and CDR2: KGHSH, LQKENI. V dropped 6 bases and J dropped 0; count of bases not matched to a gene: 8. The chain's CDR3 is CASSPGTASSYEQYF. The CDR3 nucleotides read TGTGCCAGCTCGCCCGGGACAGCGAGCTCCTACGAGCAGTACTTC.

The chain combines TRBV6-1 with TRBJ1-5, with D possibly TRBD1 on 6 matching bases. This CDR3 contains 14 residues. The germline V gene encodes CDR1 MNHNS and CDR2 SASEGT. Trimming pared 4 bases from V and 5 bases from J, leaving 12 bases between. The DNA for the CDR3 is TGTGCCAGCAGTGCAACGGACAGCGATCAGCCCCAGCATTTT. It encodes CASSATDSDQPQHF.

The CDR3 is CASSHSGAGTDTQYF. Here the CDR3 DNA reads TGTGCCAGCTCCCATAGCGGAGCAGGCACAGATACGCAGTATTTT. The chain employs TRBV18 and TRBJ2-3; tentative D call: TRBD2 (6 bases). V was shortened by 6 bases and J by 1 base, with 14 bases between the two germline ends. The CDR3 extends over 15 amino acids. Germline-derived CDR1 and CDR2 are KGHSH and LQKENI.

This chain connects TRBV30 to TRBJ1-2; no clear D gene. Germline V gene lookup returns CDR1 GTSNPN and CDR2 SVGIG (reference sequence). Trimming took 0 bases from V and 8 from J, leaving 13 bases between them. The CDR3 spans 13 residues. This CDR3 is CAWSVLWSEGYTF. CDR3 DNA sequence: TGTGCCTGGAGTGTACTCTGGTCCGAGGGCTACACCTTC.

The chain joins TRBV14 to TRBJ2-2, with D possibly TRBD2 on 6 matching bases. This CDR3 spans 18 amino acids. The germline gives CDR1 SGHDN, CDR2 FVKESK. V lost 1 base to trimming and J lost 6 bases, with 21 bases between them. The CDR3 DNA is TGTGCCAGCAGCCAAGTTCATTCAGGAGGGCCAAGGGCCGGGGAGCTGTTTTTT. This codes for CASSQVHSGGPRAGELFF.

A few counts support this clone. The chain uses TRBV6-1 and TRBJ1-6; D remains unclear. This CDR3 contains 13 residues. V was shortened by 4 bases and J by 7 bases, with 8 bases between the two germline ends. Looked up from germline, CDR1 is MNHNS and CDR2 is SASEGT. In DNA form, the CDR3 reads TGTGCCAGCAGTGGGTTCGAGAATTCACCCCTCCACTTT. It codes for CASSGFENSPLHF.

This clone came up a few times. J is TRBJ2-6 and V is TRBV4-1; TRBD2 matches at 8 bases. The CDR3 contains 18 residues. The ends lost 0 bases at V and 3 bases at J; junction bases unmatched: 7. CDR1 MGHRA and CDR2 YSYEKL come from the germline V gene. The CDR3 protein is CASSQDPRGVGGANVLTF. The CDR3 DNA is TGCGCCAGCAGCCAAGATCCGCGGGGGGTAGGTGGGGCCAACGTCCTGACTTTC.

The chain combines TRBV5-6 with TRBJ2-3; a weak D match, TRBD2 (6 bases). V dropped 0 bases and J dropped 2 bases, with 10 bases sitting between them. The length of the CDR3 is 15 residues. Germline CDR1 SGHDT, CDR2 YYEEEE. CDR3 loop: CASSLGGTFTDTQYF. The CDR3 region has the DNA TGTGCCAGCAGCTTGGGGGGGACTTTCACAGATACGCAGTATTTT. Based on the CDR3 plus reference TRBV5-6 and TRBJ2-3, the full variable domain is DAGVTQSPTHLIKTRGQQVTLRCSPKSGHDTVSWYQQALGQGPQFIFQYYEEEERQRGNFPDRFSGHQFPNYSSELNVNALLLGDSALYLCASSLGGTFTDTQYFGPGTRLTVL.

The V gene is TRBV9, the J gene TRBJ2-3; a weak D match, TRBD1 (6 bases). Trimming took off 4 bases at V and 6 bases at J, with 9 bases between the two ends. This CDR3 contains 12 residues. Germline values: CDR1 SGDLS, CDR2 YYNGEE. The CDR3, as DNA: TGTGCCAGCAGCTTCACAGGGGATACGCAGTATTTT. It translates to CASSFTGDTQYF.

The J gene is TRBJ1-2, the V gene TRBV5-6, with 9 positions matching TRBD1. V lost 4 bases, J lost 8 bases, and 9 bases stayed unmatched. The germline CDR1 and CDR2 sequences are SGHDT and YYEEEE. This CDR3 has 14 residues. CDR3 bases: TGTGCCAGCAGCGTACCGGGACAGGGATTAGGCTACACCTTC. This sequence encodes CASSVPGQGLGYTF. The full variable domain, in which reference TRBV5-6 and TRBJ1-2 provide the parts outside the CDR3, is DAGVTQSPTHLIKTRGQQVTLRCSPKSGHDTVSWYQQALGQGPQFIFQYYEEEERQRGNFPDRFSGHQFPNYSSELNVNALLLGDSALYLCASSVPGQGLGYTFGSGTRLTVV.

The V call is TRBV30, the J call TRBJ2-1, with D possibly TRBD1 on 5 matching bases. The V and J ends lost 4 bases and 8 bases respectively, with 21 bases between them. The germline CDR1 and CDR2 sequences are GTSNPN and SVGIG (reference sequence). This CDR3 spans 15 amino acids. The CDR3 DNA sequence: TGTGCCTGGACCCCAAAAATACAGGTTCGGGATGAGCAGTTCTTC. Amino acid sequence: CAWTPKIQVRDEQFF.

The V and J genes are TRBV28 and TRBJ2-1; 10 nucleotides align to TRBD2. Unmatched junction bases numbered 4, after V lost 0 bases and J lost 8 bases. Per germline, CDR1 MDHEN and CDR2 SYDVKM. The CDR3 has 15 residues. CDR3 region: CASSLWLAGVYEQFF. CDR3 nucleotides: TGTGCCAGCAGTTTATGGCTAGCGGGAGTGTATGAGCAGTTCTTC.

The V gene is TRBV28, the J gene TRBJ1-5; no firm D call. V lost 6 bases and J 5 bases, leaving 17 bases between the germline ends. The CDR3 spans 15 residues. Germline-derived CDR1 and CDR2 are MDHEN and SYDVKM. The CDR3 DNA is TGTGCCAGCAGGCGCGGGCAGCAGCGGTATCAGCCCCAGCATTTT. As protein: CASRRGQQRYQPQHF.

This sequence joins TRBV5-6 and TRBJ1-3, with D uncertain. Germline CDR1 and CDR2: SGHDT and YYEEEE. Trimming took 0 bases from V and 2 from J, leaving 9 bases between them. The CDR3 loop spans 15 amino acids. CDR3 coding DNA: TGTGCCAGCAGCTTGGGTCTGGGCGCTGGAAACACCATATATTTT. It translates to CASSLGLGAGNTIYF.

This sequence joins TRBV7-9 and TRBJ2-7; D might be TRBD1 (6 bases). Germline V gene sequence: CDR1 SEHNR, CDR2 FQNEAQ (reference sequence). The CDR3 consists of 13 residues. Trimming left V 6 bases short and J 6 bases short, with 15 bases between. The CDR3 region has the DNA TGTGCCAGCAGAGGACAGCAGTCTAGCGAGCAGTACTTC. Translated, it gives CASRGQQSSEQYF.

The gene calls are TRBV4-1 and TRBJ1-1; 7 bases agree with TRBD1. Germline CDR1 MGHRA, CDR2 YSYEKL. The V segment lost 6 bases and the J segment 6 bases; nucleotides outside the gene matches: 13. The CDR3 has 15 amino acids. CDR3 nucleotide sequence: TGCGCCAGCAGTCGAGAGGGAACAGGGGATCCTGAAGCTTTCTTT. Its translation is CASSREGTGDPEAFF.